This TCR beta chain was documented in a study of shared clonotypes between healthy human individuals. Study conclusions and caveats: In this cohort, only blood was sampled, and tissue repertoires likely differ. A small donor pool kept down the genetic and exposure-history diversity that was represented.

Germline CDR1 reads SGHNT; CDR2 reads YYREEE (reference sequence). The CDR3 runs to 15 residues. The ends were cut back, 0 bases at V and 9 bases at J, with 16 bases in the middle. The data were produced by immunoSEQ multiplex PCR, yet TCRdb's version contains in-frame clones alone and is incomplete. The data show approximately 840,000 clones, approximately 97% seen once. Selected positively for CCR7 and CD45RO-negative, naive CD8 cells excluded terminally differentiated effector memory CD45RA+ cells. The donor cohort consisted entirely of Caucasian adults residing in Nashville, Tennessee. A remark on this clone: Its specificity is not known.

The chain recombines TRBV5-4 with TRBJ2-1; possible D gene TRBD1, 6 bases. The source material was naive CD8+ T cells sorted from blood. This receptor was identified in a man under 40 in good health. The CDR3 sequence is CASSLGTGQVSEQFF. CDR3 sequence (DNA): TGTGCCAGCAGCTTGGGAACAGGGCAGGTTAGTGAGCAGTTCTTC.